This is a list of T cell receptor beta chains from one sample in a study of T cell clones after liver transplantation. Only in-frame clones appear in the TCRdb table, and some are missing; sequencing was by immunoSEQ multiplex PCR. The sample comprises 70,000 to 95,000 clones, 83% of which are singletons, and over 2.5% rests with the top ten. This sample comprised CD4+ T cells from blood, obtained at the 22-month timepoint. The receptor source for this set is a human patient who received a liver transplant. Some T cells may be the graft donor's. CDR3s include the opening cysteine and the closing phenylalanine or tryptophan. The order of the fields is D gene, clone size, V gene, J gene, CDR3 protein, CDR3 DNA. D genes are given only for firm matches. Clone size appears in some rows only: once, few, many, or a class for an expanded clone.

D: NA
size: NA
V: TRBV5-5
J: TRBJ1-2
CDR3: CASSPGQNHYGYTF
DNA: TGTGCCAGCAGTCCAGGACAGAACCACTATGGCTACACCTTC

D: TRBD2
size: NA
V: TRBV11-2
J: TRBJ2-5
CDR3: CASSSTSGRAYQETQYF
DNA: TGTGCCAGCAGCTCGACTAGCGGGAGGGCCTACCAAGAGACCCAGTACTTC

D: TRBD1
size: NA
V: TRBV7-3
J: TRBJ1-3
CDR3: CASSPGQGAAGNTIYF
DNA: TGTGCCAGCAGCCCGGGACAGGGGGCGGCTGGAAACACCATATATTTT

D: NA
size: NA
V: TRBV6-5
J: TRBJ1-1
CDR3: CASRFQVNTEAFF
DNA: TGTGCCAGCAGATTTCAAGTGAACACTGAAGCTTTCTTT

D: NA
size: once
V: TRBV19
J: TRBJ2-7
CDR3: CASSERTATYEQYF
DNA: TGTGCCAGTAGTGAGAGGACCGCAACCTACGAGCAGTACTTC

D: NA
size: NA
V: TRBV28
J: TRBJ2-4
CDR3: CASTVILPLPVLAKNIQYF
DNA: TGTGCCAGCACGGTGATTCTGCCCCTACCCGTATTAGCCAAAAACATTCAGTACTTC

D: TRBD2
size: NA
V: TRBV7-2
J: TRBJ2-7
CDR3: CASTPGGEYYEQYF
DNA: TGTGCCAGCACCCCGGGGGGAGAGTACTACGAGCAGTACTTC

D: NA
size: NA
V: TRBV7-2
J: TRBJ2-1
CDR3: CASSPGTYTEQFF
DNA: TGTGCCAGCAGCCCCGGGACCTATACTGAGCAGTTCTTC

D: TRBD1
size: once
V: TRBV6-5
J: TRBJ2-7
CDR3: CASSRDRGLNEQYF
DNA: TGTGCCAGCAGCCGAGACAGGGGGCTCAACGAGCAGTACTTC

D: NA
size: once
V: TRBV27
J: TRBJ1-3
CDR3: CASSFPRFVGDGNTIYF
DNA: TGTGCCAGCAGTTTCCCCAGGTTTGTTGGGGATGGAAACACCATATATTTT

D: TRBD2
size: NA
V: TRBV4-1
J: TRBJ2-5
CDR3: CASSRGLAGAIQETQYF
DNA: TGCGCCAGCAGCCGTGGACTAGCGGGGGCCATTCAAGAGACCCAGTACTTC

D: NA
size: NA
V: TRBV9
J: TRBJ2-7
CDR3: CASSAGPLYEQYF
DNA: TGTGCCAGCAGCGCGGGACCACTCTACGAGCAGTACTTC

D: NA
size: NA
V: TRBV7-9
J: TRBJ1-1
CDR3: CASSSLSGGTEAFF
DNA: TGTGCCAGCAGCTCTCTCTCCGGGGGCACTGAAGCTTTCTTT

D: NA
size: NA
V: TRBV18
J: TRBJ2-1
CDR3: CASSPRSAYNEQFF
DNA: TGTGCCAGCTCACCAAGATCGGCCTACAATGAGCAGTTCTTC

D: TRBD1
size: NA
V: TRBV7-8
J: TRBJ2-1
CDR3: CATRDRDYNEQFF
DNA: TGTGCCACCAGGGACAGGGACTACAATGAGCAGTTCTTC

D: NA
size: NA
V: TRBV7-6
J: TRBJ2-2
CDR3: CASSLGVGLNTGELFF
DNA: TGTGCCAGCAGCTTAGGAGTAGGACTGAACACCGGGGAGCTGTTTTTT

D: NA
size: NA
V: TRBV11-2
J: TRBJ2-1
CDR3: CASSLDRGEQFF
DNA: TGTGCCAGCAGCTTAGACAGGGGTGAGCAGTTCTTC

D: NA
size: NA
V: TRBV7-2
J: TRBJ1-5
CDR3: CASSLDGAENQPQHF
DNA: TGTGCCAGCAGCTTAGACGGGGCCGAGAATCAGCCCCAGCATTTT

D: NA
size: NA
V: TRBV5-6
J: TRBJ2-2
CDR3: CASSLLRDSNTGELFF
DNA: TGTGCCAGCAGCTTGCTAAGGGACTCGAACACCGGGGAGCTGTTTTTT

D: TRBD1
size: NA
V: TRBV20-1
J: TRBJ1-2
CDR3: CSATDRGGYTF
DNA: TGCAGTGCAACGGACAGGGGTGGCTACACCTTC

D: NA
size: NA
V: TRBV5-5
J: TRBJ1-3
CDR3: CASSLWGTGNTIYF
DNA: TGTGCCAGCAGCTTGTGGGGGACTGGAAACACCATATATTTT

D: NA
size: NA
V: TRBV7-7
J: TRBJ1-3
CDR3: CASSLSNQGGNTIYF
DNA: TGTGCCAGCAGCTTATCGAACCAGGGTGGAAACACCATATATTTT

D: NA
size: NA
V: TRBV5-6
J: TRBJ1-3
CDR3: CASSLGRVTDTIYF
DNA: TGTGCCAGCAGCTTGGGCAGGGTAACGGACACCATATATTTT

D: TRBD2
size: once
V: TRBV4-3
J: TRBJ2-2
CDR3: CASSGSLAGNTGELFF
DNA: TGCGCCAGCTCCGGGTCCCTAGCGGGTAACACCGGGGAGCTGTTTTTT

D: TRBD1
size: NA
V: TRBV7-7
J: TRBJ2-7
CDR3: CASSLLRGQGPYEQYF
DNA: TGTGCTAGCAGCTTACTCCGAGGACAGGGTCCCTACGAGCAGTACTTC

D: NA
size: NA
V: TRBV5-6
J: TRBJ2-3
CDR3: CASSLGWAGTLSTDTQYF
DNA: TGTGCCAGCAGCCTAGGGTGGGCCGGGACTTTAAGCACAGATACGCAGTATTTT

D: TRBD1
size: NA
V: TRBV28
J: TRBJ1-3
CDR3: CASSWTGSPGNTIYF
DNA: TGTGCCAGCAGTTGGACAGGGTCTCCGGGAAACACCATATATTTT

D: NA
size: NA
V: TRBV18
J: TRBJ1-3
CDR3: CASSPNAQLAPISGNTIYF
DNA: TGTGCCAGCTCACCAAACGCACAGCTCGCACCCATCTCTGGAAACACCATATATTTT

D: NA
size: once
V: TRBV6-4
J: TRBJ2-1
CDR3: CASSDARNEQFF
DNA: TGTGCCAGCAGTGACGCTAGAAATGAGCAGTTCTTC

D: TRBD1
size: NA
V: TRBV19
J: TRBJ1-4
CDR3: CASSLDRDEKLFF
DNA: TGTGCCAGTAGTCTGGACAGGGATGAAAAACTGTTTTTT

D: TRBD2
size: NA
V: TRBV6-4
J: TRBJ2-3
CDR3: CASSAVTSGMRLDTQYF
DNA: TGTGCCAGCAGTGCTGTCACTAGCGGGATGCGCCTAGATACGCAGTATTTT

D: TRBD1
size: NA
V: TRBV5-1
J: TRBJ2-5
CDR3: CASSLGQGARETQYF
DNA: TGCGCCAGCAGCTTGGGACAGGGGGCGAGAGAGACCCAGTACTTC

D: NA
size: few
V: TRBV19
J: TRBJ2-3
CDR3: CASLGDNTDTQYF
DNA: TGCGCCAGTCTGGGAGATAACACAGATACGCAGTATTTT

D: NA
size: NA
V: TRBV7-2
J: TRBJ2-5
CDR3: CASSTGETQYF
DNA: TGTGCCAGCAGTACAGGAGAGACCCAGTACTTC

D: TRBD2
size: NA
V: TRBV7-9
J: TRBJ2-1
CDR3: CASSLSGGGNEQFF
DNA: TGTGCCAGCAGCTTAAGTGGCGGGGGGAATGAGCAGTTCTTC